Following are 20 T cell receptor beta chains from one sample sequenced in a study of Ad26.COV2.S vaccination and SARS-CoV-2 variants. The data were produced by immunoSEQ multiplex PCR, yet TCRdb's version contains in-frame clones alone and is incomplete. The sample consists of around 370,000 clones, 92% of them appearing once. This material consisted of peripheral blood, taken after recovery from COVID-19. These receptors all come from a human donor who had recovered from COVID-19.

This sequence joins TRBV29-1 and TRBJ2-1; TRBD2 matches 7 bases. J was trimmed by 8 bases and V by 3 bases; bases with no gene match: 7. The CDR3 extends over 13 amino acids. CDR1 SQVTM and CDR2 ANQGSEA come from the germline V gene. CDR3 bases: TGCAGCGTTGACAGCGGGGCCCACGATGAGCAGTTCTTC. It translates to CSVDSGAHDEQFF.

This clone appeared once. This chain joins TRBV2 and TRBJ2-4, with D possibly being TRBD1 (6 bases). The CDR3 is 17 amino acids. With 6 bases removed from V and 8 bases from J, the gap between germline ends came to 26 bases. Germline V gene lookup returns CDR1 SNHLY and CDR2 FYNNEI. The CDR3 loop reads CASSDYYRVGAWDIQYF. CDR3 bases: TGTGCCAGCAGCGACTACTACAGGGTGGGGGCCTGGGACATTCAGTACTTC.

The J gene is TRBJ2-1, the V gene TRBV5-1; TRBD2 aligns across 13 bases. The CDR3 totals 18 residues. Germline assignment: CDR1 SGHRS and CDR2 YFSETQ. The V segment lost 5 bases and the J segment 6 bases; nucleotides outside the gene matches: 14. The CDR3 protein is CASSVTSGGAHRVNEQFF. CDR3 nucleotide sequence: TGCGCCAGCAGTGTTACTAGCGGGGGGGCTCATCGGGTCAATGAGCAGTTCTTC. Full variable domain (rest looked up from reference TRBV5-1 and TRBJ2-1): KAGVTQTPRYLIKTRGQQVTLSCSPISGHRSVSWYQQTPGQGLQFLFEYFSETQRNKGNFPGRFSGRQFSNSRSEMNVSTLELGDSALYLCASSVTSGGAHRVNEQFFGPGTRLTVL.

In DNA form, the CDR3 reads TGTGCCAGCAGTTACTCGGACAGGGGTGGGGAAAACATTCAGTACTTC. Residues: CASSYSDRGGENIQYF. V gene TRBV6-2 or TRBV6-3 combines with J gene TRBJ2-4, with 9 bases identical to TRBD1. This CDR3 is 16 amino acids long. The germline V gene has CDR1 MNHEY and CDR2 SVGEGT. After removal of 0 bases from V and 5 bases from J, the junction contained 5 bases not matched to a gene.

This chain links TRBV6-1 with TRBJ1-1; D is undetermined. The CDR3 runs to 12 residues. V was pared by 0 bases and J by 4 bases, with 3 bases between. CDR1 is MNHNS, CDR2 SASEGT, per germline. The CDR3 coding sequence is TGTGCCAGCAGTGAAGCAGCCACTGAAGCTTTCTTT. Encoded protein: CASSEAATEAFF.

V usage is TRBV11-2 and J usage is TRBJ1-3; no firm D call. CDR1 is SGHAT, CDR2 FQNNGV, per germline. The CDR3 spans 16 residues. V was pared by 0 bases and J by 4 bases, with 13 bases between. DNA of the CDR3: TGTGCCAGCAGCTTAGATAATGCGGTATCAGGAAACACCATATATTTT. Protein: CASSLDNAVSGNTIYF. The variable domain in full, with the rest retrieved from reference TRBV11-2 and TRBJ1-3, is EAGVAQSPRYKIIEKRQSVAFWCNPISGHATLYWYQQILGQGPKLLIQFQNNGVVDDSQLPKDRFSAERLKGVDSTLKIQPAKLEDSAVYLCASSLDNAVSGNTIYFGEGSWLTVV.

About this clone: Other DNA sequences within the sample encode an identical CDR3. The V gene is TRBV3-1 (or the pseudogene TRBV3-2), the J gene TRBJ1-2; TRBD1 agrees at 11 bases. J gave up 5 bases and V 4 bases, and 3 bases lay outside the gene matches. Per the germline V gene, CDR1 is LGHDT and CDR2 is YNNKEL (reference sequence). The CDR3 has 14 amino acids. The CDR3 reads CASSPGQGAYGYTF. The CDR3 DNA is TGTGCCAGCAGCCCTGGACAGGGGGCATATGGCTACACCTTC.

The V call is TRBV5-1, the J call TRBJ1-2; TRBD1 is a possible D gene (5 bases). The CDR3 runs 15 residues. V lost 0 bases and J lost 6, with 15 bases in between. Germline-derived CDR1 and CDR2 are SGHRS and YFSETQ. CDR3 DNA sequence: TGCGCCAGCAGCTTGGCCCCGGCGGGGGTGAATGGCTACACCTTC. Its translation is CASSLAPAGVNGYTF.

CDR3 DNA sequence: TGTGCCAGTAGTGTCAACAGGGATGTAACCTACGAGCAGTACTTC. It translates to CASSVNRDVTYEQYF. The chain employs TRBV19 and TRBJ2-7, with a tentative D call TRBD1 (6 bases). The germline V and J ends were trimmed by 5 bases and 2 bases, with 16 bases remaining between them. The CDR3 extends over 15 amino acids. The germline V gene encodes CDR1 LNHDA and CDR2 SQIVND (reference sequence).

The rearrangement links TRBV9 to TRBJ2-2; 10 nucleotides align to TRBD1. The J segment lost 5 bases and the V segment lost 4 bases, leaving 8 bases of the junction unmatched. Germline V gene lookup returns CDR1 SGDLS and CDR2 YYNGEE. The length of the CDR3 is 16 residues. CDR3 sequence reads: CASSIQGQGRTGELFF. The CDR3 DNA follows: TGTGCCAGCAGCATCCAGGGACAGGGGAGGACCGGGGAGCTGTTTTTT.

The genes are TRBV6-5 and TRBJ2-2, with D uncertain. The V end was cut by 6 bases, the J end by 4 bases, with 9 bases between. From germline, CDR1 is MNHEY and CDR2 SVGAGI. This CDR3 is built from 13 residues. Here the CDR3 DNA reads TGTGCCAGCAGGGCCGGAATCACCGGGGAGCTGTTTTTT. Translated, it gives CASRAGITGELFF.

This rearrangement joins TRBV6-6 to TRBJ2-7; 10 bases match TRBD1. V lost 5 bases, J lost 6 bases, and 7 bases stayed unmatched. CDR3 length equals 14 residues. CDR1 and CDR2 (germline): MNHNY, SVGAGI (reference sequence). The CDR3 sequence is CASSPGQGTGEQYF. The CDR3 DNA reads as TGTGCCAGCAGTCCGGGACAGGGGACGGGCGAGCAGTACTTC.

V and J are TRBV7-9 and TRBJ2-1; 12 nucleotides align to TRBD2. The CDR3 sequence is 19 residues long. Germline V lookup: CDR1 SEHNR, CDR2 FQNEAQ (reference sequence). Trimming at V came to 4 bases and at J to 0 bases, leaving 10 bases not matched to a gene. CDR3: CASSSWTSGELLSYNEQFF. CDR3 bases: TGTGCCAGCAGCTCCTGGACTAGCGGGGAGCTCCTCTCCTACAATGAGCAGTTCTTC.

The table lists this clone with many counts. The genes are TRBV7-9 and TRBJ2-1; 9 nucleotides agree with TRBD2. V shed 0 bases, J shed 4 bases, and the junction held 4 bases outside the gene matches. This CDR3 has 16 amino acids. Germline V CDR1 and CDR2: SEHNR, FQNEAQ (reference sequence). CDR3 nucleotide sequence: TGTGCCAGCAGCTTAGCGCCAGCGGGGGGATACAATGAGCAGTTCTTC. This sequence encodes CASSLAPAGGYNEQFF.

V gene TRBV5-1 combines with J gene TRBJ2-7; a weak D match, TRBD1 (6 bases). Germline CDR1 and CDR2: SGHRS and YFSETQ. This CDR3 has 15 residues. V was cut by 0 bases and J by 3 bases, with 13 bases left in between. The CDR3 spells CASSLGGRGLYEQYF. The CDR3 DNA is TGCGCCAGCAGCTTGGGGGGCAGGGGTCTCTACGAGCAGTACTTC.

The V call is TRBV11-2, the J call TRBJ1-2; 9 bases are a match to TRBD1. The V and J ends lost 3 bases and 8 bases, in that order; junction bases with no gene match: 10. Germline CDR1 is SGHAT and CDR2 is FQNNGV. The CDR3 runs to 15 residues. Here the CDR3 reads CASSFGTGKSGGYTF. CDR3 bases: TGTGCCAGCAGCTTCGGGACAGGGAAATCGGGGGGCTACACCTTC.

V and J are TRBV5-1 and TRBJ2-5; a weak D match, TRBD1 (5 bases). Per the germline V gene, CDR1 is SGHRS and CDR2 is YFSETQ. Trimming left V 0 bases short and J 3 bases short, with 12 bases between. This CDR3 has 15 residues. The CDR3 sequence is CASSLGGAREETQYF. CDR3 in DNA: TGCGCCAGCAGCTTGGGTGGGGCTCGGGAAGAGACCCAGTACTTC.

Only one count was recorded for this clone. J is TRBJ2-1 and V is TRBV4-1, with 11 bases matching TRBD2. The germline V gene has CDR1 MGHRA and CDR2 YSYEKL. The V gene end was trimmed by 4 bases and the J gene end by 4 bases; junction bases not matched to a gene: 21. This CDR3 spans 21 amino acids. The CDR3 is CASSRGSLQATLAGGYNEQFF. The DNA of the CDR3 is TGCGCCAGCAGCCGAGGTAGCCTACAAGCGACTCTAGCGGGGGGTTACAATGAGCAGTTCTTC.

This chain connects TRBV9 to TRBJ2-1; 11 bases line up with TRBD2. The junction had 5 bases not matched to a gene; V was cut back by 1 base and J by 2 bases. The CDR3 has 17 amino acids. CDR1 is SGDLS, CDR2 YYNGEE, per germline. For the CDR3, the DNA is TGTGCCAGCAGCGTATCTAGCGGGGGGTCCGCCTACAATGAGCAGTTCTTC. As protein: CASSVSSGGSAYNEQFF.

The chain combines TRBV6-6 with TRBJ2-3, with TRBD1 identical over 10 bases. V shed 6 bases, J shed 2 bases, and the junction held 2 bases outside the gene matches. The CDR3 covers 14 residues. Germline CDR1 reads MNHNY; CDR2 reads SVGAGI (reference sequence). CDR3 residues: CASRGQGPTDTQYF. The CDR3 DNA reads TGTGCCAGCAGGGGACAGGGGCCCACAGATACGCAGTATTTT.